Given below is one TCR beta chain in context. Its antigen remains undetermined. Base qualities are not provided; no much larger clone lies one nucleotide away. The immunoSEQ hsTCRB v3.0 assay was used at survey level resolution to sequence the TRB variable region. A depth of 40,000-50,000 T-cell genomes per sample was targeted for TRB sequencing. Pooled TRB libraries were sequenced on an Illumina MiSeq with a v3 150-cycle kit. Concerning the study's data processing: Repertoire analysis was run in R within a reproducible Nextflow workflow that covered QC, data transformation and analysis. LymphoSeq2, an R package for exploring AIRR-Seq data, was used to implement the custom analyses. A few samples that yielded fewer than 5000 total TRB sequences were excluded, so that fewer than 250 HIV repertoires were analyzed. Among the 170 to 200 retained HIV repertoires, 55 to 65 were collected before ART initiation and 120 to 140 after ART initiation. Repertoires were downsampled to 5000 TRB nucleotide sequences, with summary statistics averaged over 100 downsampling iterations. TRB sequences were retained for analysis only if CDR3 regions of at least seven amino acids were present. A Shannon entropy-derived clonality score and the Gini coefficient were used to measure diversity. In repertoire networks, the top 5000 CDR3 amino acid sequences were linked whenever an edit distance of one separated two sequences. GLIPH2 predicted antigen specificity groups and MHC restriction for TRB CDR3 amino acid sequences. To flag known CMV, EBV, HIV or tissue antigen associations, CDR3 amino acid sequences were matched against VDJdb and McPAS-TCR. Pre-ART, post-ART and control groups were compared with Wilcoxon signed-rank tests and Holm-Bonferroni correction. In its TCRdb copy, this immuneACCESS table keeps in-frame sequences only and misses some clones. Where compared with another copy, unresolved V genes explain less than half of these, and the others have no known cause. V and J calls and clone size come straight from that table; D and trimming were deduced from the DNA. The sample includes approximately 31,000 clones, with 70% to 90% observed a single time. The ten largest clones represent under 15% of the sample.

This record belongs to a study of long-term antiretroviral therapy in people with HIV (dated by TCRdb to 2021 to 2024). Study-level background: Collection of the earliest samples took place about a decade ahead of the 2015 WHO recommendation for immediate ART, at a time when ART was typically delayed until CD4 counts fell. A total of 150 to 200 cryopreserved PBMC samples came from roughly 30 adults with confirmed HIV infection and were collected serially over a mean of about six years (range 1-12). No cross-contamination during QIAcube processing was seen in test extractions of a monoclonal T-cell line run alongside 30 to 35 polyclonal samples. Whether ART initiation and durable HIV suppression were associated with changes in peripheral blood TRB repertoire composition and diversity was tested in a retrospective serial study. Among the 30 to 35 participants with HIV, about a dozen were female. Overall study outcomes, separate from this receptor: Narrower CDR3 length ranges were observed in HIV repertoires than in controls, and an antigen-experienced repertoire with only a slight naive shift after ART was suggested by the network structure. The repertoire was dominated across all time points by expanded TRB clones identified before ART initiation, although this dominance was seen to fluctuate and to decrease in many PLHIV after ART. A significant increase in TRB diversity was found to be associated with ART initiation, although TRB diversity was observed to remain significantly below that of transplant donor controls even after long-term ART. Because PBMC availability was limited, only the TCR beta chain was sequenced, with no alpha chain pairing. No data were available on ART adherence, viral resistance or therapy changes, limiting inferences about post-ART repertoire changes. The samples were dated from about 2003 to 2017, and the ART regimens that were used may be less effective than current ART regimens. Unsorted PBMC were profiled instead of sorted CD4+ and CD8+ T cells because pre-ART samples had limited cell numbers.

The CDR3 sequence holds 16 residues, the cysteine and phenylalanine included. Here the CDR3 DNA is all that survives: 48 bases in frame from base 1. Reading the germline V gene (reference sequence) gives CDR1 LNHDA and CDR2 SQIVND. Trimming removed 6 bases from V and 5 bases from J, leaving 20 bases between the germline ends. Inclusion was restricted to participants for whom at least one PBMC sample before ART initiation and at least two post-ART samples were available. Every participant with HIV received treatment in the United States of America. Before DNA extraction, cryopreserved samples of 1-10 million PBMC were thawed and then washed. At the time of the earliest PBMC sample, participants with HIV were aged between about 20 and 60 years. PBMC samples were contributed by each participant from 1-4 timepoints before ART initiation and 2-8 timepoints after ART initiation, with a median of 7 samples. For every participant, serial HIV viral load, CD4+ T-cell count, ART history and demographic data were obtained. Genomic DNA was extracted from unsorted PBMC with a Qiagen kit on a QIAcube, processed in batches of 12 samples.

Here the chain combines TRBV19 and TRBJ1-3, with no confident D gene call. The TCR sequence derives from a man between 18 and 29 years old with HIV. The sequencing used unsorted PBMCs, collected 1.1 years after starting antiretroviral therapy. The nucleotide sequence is TGTGCCAGTAGCAGCCAAGAGAGGGCCAAGAGAAACACCATATATTTT. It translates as CASSSQERAKRNTIYF.